The present entry profiles one TCR beta chain with its context. Its antigen is undetermined. The record originates from a study of shared clonotypes between healthy human individuals. Across the study: The people who gave samples were two women and a few men aged 18 to 49. The study's findings and limits: Sample collection involved blood only; tissue repertoires are likely different. The study found lower generation probabilities in non-shared clonotypes than in those shared by all four donors. Naive CD4 clonotype sharing across a few donors was roughly 5%.

CDR1 LGHNT and CDR2 FRNRAP come from the germline V gene. Between the trimmed V and J ends, which lost 2 bases and 4 bases, there was a span of 14 bases. CDR3 length: 15 residues. Some clones are missing from TCRdb's copy, which holds only in-frame ones; the method was immunoSEQ multiplex PCR. The sample yields 2 million to 2.5 million clones, nearly 97% seen once. This receptor was identified in a man between 18 and 35 years old in good health. The specimen was naive CD4+ T cells sorted from blood. Regarding subset: CD45RA+ positively selected. This rearrangement joins TRBV12-5 to TRBJ1-1; D gene unclear. This CDR3 reads CASGLSTATRTEAFF. In nucleotides, the CDR3 is TGTGCTAGTGGTTTGTCGACGGCCACGCGCACTGAAGCTTTCTTT.